These 5 T cell receptor beta chains share one sample of origin, sequenced in a study of cytomegalovirus exposure and HLA in healthy donors. With 60 Vbeta and 13 Jbeta primers, the PCR was carried out. This table comes from immunoSEQ multiplex PCR, and its TCRdb copy is limited to in-frame clones, with some not included. The sample has about 180,000 clones, 77% seen once. The specimen sequenced was PBMCs. Receptor source: a woman between 55 and 75 years old in good health and CMV-seropositive.

The chain recombines TRBV19 with TRBJ2-7; D might be TRBD1 (6 bases). CDR3 length: 16 amino acids. V dropped 5 bases and J dropped 1 base, with 18 bases sitting between them. Germline lookup yields CDR1 LNHDA and CDR2 SQIVND (reference sequence). The CDR3 loop reads CASSGTTGFVSYEQYF. DNA for the CDR3: TGTGCCAGTAGTGGAACGACAGGTTTTGTTTCCTACGAGCAGTACTTC.

The chain employs TRBV5-6 and TRBJ2-7; the match to TRBD2 covers 8 bases. The CDR3 totals 13 residues. J gave up 2 bases and V 3 bases, and 1 base lay outside the gene matches. Germline values: CDR1 SGHDT, CDR2 YYEEEE. The DNA for the CDR3 is TGTGCCAGCAGCTCGGGGGGGGCCTACGAGCAGTACTTC. This encodes CASSSGGAYEQYF.

The chain's CDR3 is CASSLGWGSREAFF. The CDR3 nucleotides are TGTGCCAGCAGCTTAGGGTGGGGCAGTCGGGAAGCTTTCTTT. The rearrangement uses TRBV7-9 and TRBJ1-1; perhaps TRBD1 as D (5 bases). V was shortened by 1 base and J by 8 bases, with 14 bases between the two germline ends. The CDR3 sequence is 14 residues long. CDR1 SEHNR and CDR2 FQNEAQ come from the germline V gene (reference sequence).

The V call is TRBV5-1, the J call TRBJ2-5, with 7 bases aligning to TRBD2. This CDR3 has 11 residues. Germline CDR1 reads SGHRS; CDR2 reads YFSETQ. The J segment lost 3 bases and the V segment lost 7 bases, leaving 0 bases of the junction unmatched. The CDR3 bases are TGCGCCAGCGCGGGGGAAGAGACCCAGTACTTC. This sequence encodes CASAGEETQYF.

The chain combines TRBV28 with TRBJ2-2; 7 nucleotides match TRBD1. This CDR3 has 16 residues. Germline V gene sequence: CDR1 MDHEN, CDR2 SYDVKM. The V gene end was trimmed by 6 bases and the J gene end by 0 bases; junction bases not matched to a gene: 7. The DNA of the CDR3 is TGTGCCAGCAGCCTCTTGCAGGGGGCGAACACCGGGGAGCTGTTTTTT. Residues: CASSLLQGANTGELFF.